These 17 T cell receptor beta chains originate from one sample sequenced in a study of human T cells and chemical hapten exposure (dated by TCRdb to the early 2020s). The sample's time point label, in plain terms: patch test 3, about 24 weeks after DPC sensitization. This specimen's treatment or condition label, per the study, means: therapeutic diphenylcyclopropenone sensitization with weekly scalp DPC. The library came from RACE. Instrument used: NextSeq 500. TCRdb trimmed the raw reads at Q25, called clones with MiXCR and kept productive beta chains. Every distinct CDR3 protein forms one entry, paired with its most common genes and DNA. The sample table records some 71,000 distinct CDR3 sequences; around 10% of these occur just once. The top ten clones comprise approximately 1.4% of the sample. The sequenced sample was whole blood, obtained in connection with sensitization to the hapten diphenylcyclopropenone (DPC). The receptors were sampled from a woman aged 45-65 years with alopecia areata. Some clones in this sample may be carry-over from other donors' samples.

This clonotype has just a few counts. The genes are TRBV6-2 or TRBV6-3 and TRBJ2-7; D is perhaps TRBD2 (6 bases). CDR1 is MNHEY and CDR2 is SVGEGT in the germline V gene. The CDR3 is made up of 14 amino acids. V gave up 5 bases and J gave up 4 bases, with 15 bases separating them. CDR3 coding DNA: TGTGCCAGCAGTACGTTCGGGACTGGATACGAGCAGTACTTC. This gives the protein CASSTFGTGYEQYF.

V is TRBV18 and J is TRBJ2-7; 7 positions match TRBD1. Germline CDR1 KGHSH, CDR2 LQKENI. The CDR3 has 16 amino acids. The V gene end was trimmed by 4 bases and the J gene end by 0 bases; junction bases not matched to a gene: 9. The CDR3 coding sequence is TGTGCCAGCTCACAAGGAACGACAGGGACCTCCTACGAGCAGTACTTC. As protein: CASSQGTTGTSYEQYF.

This clonotype was seen at least ten times. The rearrangement joins TRBV5-4 to TRBJ2-1; D perhaps matches TRBD1 (5 bases). The germline V and J ends were trimmed by 0 bases and 1 base, with 5 bases remaining between them. The CDR3 runs 14 residues. CDR1 is SGHNT, CDR2 YYREEE, per germline (reference sequence). The CDR3 sequence is CASSLEGSYNEQFF. DNA for the CDR3: TGTGCCAGCAGCTTGGAGGGGTCCTACAATGAGCAGTTCTTC. The full variable domain, rest sourced from reference TRBV5-4 and TRBJ2-1, is ETGVTQSPTHLIKTRGQQVTLRCSSQSGHNTVSWYQQALGQGPQFIFQYYREEENGRGNFPPRFSGLQFPNYSSELNVNALELDDSALYLCASSLEGSYNEQFFGPGTRLTVL.

The chain joins TRBV6-1 to TRBJ2-7, with D unclear. This CDR3 is built from 14 residues. From germline, CDR1 is MNHNS and CDR2 SASEGT. V was pared by 2 bases and J by 3 bases, with 11 bases between. The CDR3 coding sequence is TGTGCCAGCAGTGAACACAGAGAGTTCTACGAGCAGTACTTC. It specifies CASSEHREFYEQYF.

This clonotype appeared once. A single base separates this from a much larger clone, so it may be a read error. The chain uses TRBV7-2 and TRBJ2-5; TRBD1 might be the D (5 bases). This CDR3 has 12 amino acids. V was trimmed by 5 bases and J by 5 bases, leaving 9 bases between them. Germline V CDR1 and CDR2: SGHTA, FQGNSA. The DNA of the CDR3 is TGTGCCAGCAGCAGACAGTGGGAGACCCAGTACTTC. It yields the protein CASSRQWETQYF.

This clonotype was seen a handful of times. The V gene is TRBV6-6, the J gene TRBJ2-1; D gene unclear. CDR1 MNHNY and CDR2 SVGAGI come from the germline V gene (reference sequence). The CDR3 contains 13 residues. With 0 bases removed from V and 8 bases from J, the gap between germline ends came to 8 bases. The DNA of the CDR3 is TGTGCCAGCAGTTACTCGAGTCCGGATGAGCAGTTCTTC. It specifies CASSYSSPDEQFF.

There are many counts of this clonotype. The chain combines TRBV20-1 with TRBJ1-6; D ambiguous. Trimming removed 1 base from V and 6 bases from J, with 10 bases in between. This CDR3 spans 14 amino acids. The V gene's germline CDR1 is DFQATT and CDR2 SNEGSKA (reference sequence). The CDR3 DNA follows: TGCAGTGCTAGAGTGGCTGGGGTTAATTCACCCCTCCACTTT. It specifies CSARVAGVNSPLHF.

This clonotype was detected ten times or more. V usage is TRBV5-1 and J usage is TRBJ2-7, with no clear D. CDR3 length: 12 residues. Per germline, CDR1 SGHRS and CDR2 YFSETQ. V lost 1 base, J lost 3 bases, and 5 bases lay in between. CDR3 in DNA: TGCGCCAGCAGCTTGACGGGCTACGAGCAGTACTTC. Translation: CASSLTGYEQYF.

The V and J genes are TRBV5-1 and TRBJ1-1; D is unresolved. CDR3 length: 13 amino acids. Trimming removed 0 bases from V and 2 bases from J, with 5 bases in between. CDR1 is SGHRS, CDR2 YFSETQ, per germline. DNA for the CDR3: TGCGCCAGCAGCTTGGCCGGAAACACTGAAGCTTTCTTT. Protein sequence: CASSLAGNTEAFF.

This clonotype has a count of ten or more. The chain is built from TRBV2 and TRBJ1-2, with D possibly TRBD1 on 6 matching bases. Looked up from germline, CDR1 is SNHLY and CDR2 is FYNNEI. The CDR3 loop spans 14 amino acids. Trimming stripped 4 bases from V and 7 bases from J, with 16 bases between. The CDR3 bases are TGTGCCAGCAGTGGACAGGTGCCGCGATCTGGCTACACCTTC. Its protein is CASSGQVPRSGYTF.

V usage is TRBV18 and J usage is TRBJ1-2, with D tentatively TRBD1 (6 bases). The CDR3 has 14 residues. Per germline, CDR1 KGHSH and CDR2 LQKENI. V lost 5 bases to trimming and J lost 0 bases, with 10 bases between them. In nucleotides, the CDR3 is TGTGCCAGCTCATTGGACAGCCCTAACTATGGCTACACCTTC. It codes for CASSLDSPNYGYTF.

V usage is TRBV10-3 and J usage is TRBJ1-3; no clear D. The length of the CDR3 is 11 residues. Germline V CDR1 and CDR2: ENHRY, SYGVKD. The V and J ends lost 8 bases and 4 bases respectively, with 6 bases between them. CDR3 in amino acids: CAIARGNTIYF. In DNA, the CDR3 is TGTGCCATCGCCCGAGGAAACACCATATATTTT.

With respect to this clonotype: A clone one base away is much larger, so this may be a read error. The chain is built from TRBV11-3 and TRBJ2-1; TRBD1 or TRBD2 may be the D gene (5 bases each). The germline gives CDR1 SGHNT, CDR2 YENEEA. The CDR3 sequence is 15 residues long. The CDR3 coding sequence is TGTACCAGCAGCTCGGGACGTAGCTCCTACAATGAGCAGTTCTTC. Translated, it gives CTSSSGRSSYNEQFF.

This clonotype showed up many times. V usage is TRBV4-3 and J usage is TRBJ2-6; D not resolved. The CDR3 runs to 16 residues. V was clipped by 4 bases and J by 0 bases, with 10 bases between them. Germline-derived CDR1 and CDR2 are LGHNA and YSLEER. CDR3 DNA: TGCGCCAGCAGCCTGAGTTTCCTCTCTGGGGCCAACGTCCTGACTTTC. The encoded protein is CASSLSFLSGANVLTF.

The chain is built from TRBV28 and TRBJ2-5, with no clear D. V was shortened by 1 base and J by 0 bases, with 12 bases between the two germline ends. Germline CDR1 MDHEN, CDR2 SYDVKM. The CDR3 is 16 residues long. CDR3 sequence reads: CASSLSPAQYQETQYF. The DNA for the CDR3 is TGTGCCAGCAGTTTATCCCCCGCGCAATACCAAGAGACCCAGTACTTC.

This clonotype occurred a few times. The V and J genes are TRBV2 and TRBJ2-7; D is possibly TRBD1 (6 bases). Trimming took 6 bases from V and 6 from J, leaving 12 bases between them. Germline lookup yields CDR1 SNHLY and CDR2 FYNNEI. CDR3 size: 12 residues. The CDR3 nucleotides are TGTGCCAGCAGATCGAGCAGGGGCGAGCAGTACTTC. Its translation: CASRSSRGEQYF. Based on the CDR3 plus reference TRBV2 and TRBJ2-7, the full variable domain is EPEVTQTPSHQVTQMGQEVILRCVPISNHLYFYWYRQILGQKVEFLVSFYNNEISEKSEIFDDQFSVERPDGSNFTLKIRSTKLEDSAMYFCASRSSRGEQYFGPGTRLTVT.

A few counts support this clonotype. V usage is TRBV7-2 and J usage is TRBJ2-2; possibly TRBD1 or TRBD2 for D (5 bases each). Germline V gene data show CDR1 as SGHTA and CDR2 as FQGNSA. Between the trimmed V and J ends, which lost 5 bases and 5 bases, there was a span of 12 bases. The CDR3 consists of 14 residues. DNA of the CDR3: TGTGCCAGCAGCCCCGGGACCTCGACCGGGGAGCTGTTTTTT. Amino acid sequence: CASSPGTSTGELFF. Together with reference TRBV7-2 and TRBJ2-2, the CDR3 gives the full variable domain: GAGVSQSPSNKVTEKGKDVELRCDPISGHTALYWYRQSLGQGLEFLIYFQGNSAPDKSGLPSDRFSAERTGGSVSTLTIQRTQQEDSAVYLCASSPGTSTGELFFGEGSRLTVL.